One and the same sample provided the 5 T cell receptor beta chains below, sequenced in a study of T cells in localized non-small cell lung cancer. Method: immunoSEQ multiplex PCR; TCRdb's copy keeps in-frame clones and lacks some. Of about 34,000 clones in the sample, approximately 80% were seen once. Sequencing was performed on peripheral blood, taken before any cancer treatment. These receptors were obtained from a male donor aged 60 or over with stage II squamous cell lung carcinoma.

This clone has a single count. The CDR3 DNA reads as TGCAGCGCCTTCGGGACAGGGCTAGTTGGAAACACCATATATTTT. Its protein product is CSAFGTGLVGNTIYF. The rearrangement uses TRBV29-1 and TRBJ1-3, with TRBD1 identical over 9 bases. CDR1 is SQVTM and CDR2 is ANQGSEA in the germline V gene. With V trimmed by 7 bases and J by 3 bases, 10 bases remained unmatched. This CDR3 region has 15 residues.

This clone was observed a single time. Relative to the germline gene, one junction end is altered; a read error may explain this. The chain's CDR3 is CASSLEGTTETQYF. CDR3 DNA: TGTGCTAGCAGCTTAGAGGGGACTACGGAGACCCAGTACTTC. The rearrangement links TRBV7-7 to TRBJ2-5; 7 bases map to TRBD2. CDR1 is SSHAT and CDR2 is FNYEAQ in the germline V gene (reference sequence). This CDR3 is 14 amino acids long.

The CDR3 DNA reads as TGCGCCAGCAGCTTGGGTGGCAGCAACACTGAAGCTTTCTTT. Translated: CASSLGGSNTEAFF. The chain combines TRBV5-1 with TRBJ1-1; D gene ambiguous. Trimming removed 0 bases from V and 2 bases from J, with 8 bases in between. The length of the CDR3 is 14 residues. Germline V gives CDR1 SGHRS, CDR2 YFSETQ.

The J gene is TRBJ1-2, the V gene TRBV19; 8 bases align to TRBD1. Per germline, CDR1 LNHDA and CDR2 SQIVND (reference sequence). The CDR3 is 11 residues long. V shed 9 bases and J 6 bases; nucleotides not matched to a gene: 3. The CDR3, as DNA: TGTGCCAGCGACAGGGGCAATGGCTACACCTTC. Its protein is CASDRGNGYTF.

This rearrangement joins TRBV11-2 to TRBJ2-3; 10 bases are a match to TRBD2. The CDR3 consists of 20 residues. V was pared by 0 bases and J by 0 bases, with 12 bases of the junction left unmatched. CDR1 and CDR2 from the germline V gene are SGHAT and FQNNGV. The CDR3 spells CASSLEVAGGSFRSTDTQYF. DNA for the CDR3: TGTGCCAGCAGCTTAGAGGTAGCGGGGGGAAGTTTTCGCAGCACAGATACGCAGTATTTT.